This T cell receptor (beta chain) came from a study of T cell repertoires in cytomegalovirus infection. Study observations and caveats: The study found HLA-C-restricted CMV-specific TCR beta clonotypes dominating the ex vivo response.

TCRdb reanalysed the reads using MiXCR and keeps one entry per CDR3 protein. This sample has around 550,000 distinct CDR3 sequences, with less than 30% found just once. V gave up 1 base and J gave up 0 bases, with 12 bases separating them. The CDR3 runs 16 residues. Germline lookup yields CDR1 DFQATT and CDR2 SNEGSKA (reference sequence). Details on this clonotype: Its matching antigen is unknown.

The TCR comes from a human donor in good health (CMV status not recorded). Some clones in this sample may be carry-over from other donors' samples. V gene TRBV20-1 combines with J gene TRBJ2-2, with D tentatively TRBD2 (6 bases). Sample: PBMCs. The CDR3 here is CSARGPGLANTGELFF. DNA for the CDR3: TGCAGTGCTAGAGGACCGGGACTTGCGAACACCGGGGAGCTGTTTTTT.